This T cell receptor beta chain was sequenced for a study of cytomegalovirus exposure and HLA in healthy donors. Study-wide background: In terms of ancestry, the Caucasian-associated cluster contained about 81% of the roughly 400 genotyped donors.

The study ran its PCR with 60 Vbeta and 13 Jbeta primers. Repertoires were generated with immunoSEQ multiplex PCR, while TCRdb's copy carries only in-frame clones and drops some. The sample consists of about 160,000 clones, 65% to 85% of them appearing once. General study points: Association of a missense DCLRE1C variant with TCR beta V- and J-gene trimming was reported in a later analysis. It was shown in a later analysis that HLA-associated TCR beta chains were more clonally expanded than other, equally common chains. Later, TCR association rates were found to vary by HLA locus, highest for DRB1 and lowest for HLA-C.

As regards this clone: Its antigen remains unknown.

The sample comprised PBMCs. The TCR comes from a man aged 45-65 years in good health and CMV-seropositive.

The CDR3, as DNA: TGTGCCAGCAGTCCCCAGGGAAGCAATCAGCCCCAGCATTTT. Translated: CASSPQGSNQPQHF. This chain connects TRBV7-6 to TRBJ1-5; maybe TRBD1 (5 bases). Germline V gene data show CDR1 as SGHVS and CDR2 as FNYEAQ. The CDR3 loop spans 14 amino acids. Deletions cut 6 bases from V and 1 base from J, with 10 bases between.